The clone carrying this T cell receptor (beta chain) was detected only once. In the original workflow: The authors estimated nucleated cell counts from reference gene primer amplification. Sequencing used immunoSEQ multiplex PCR; TCRdb keeps in-frame clones, though not all of them. V and J calls and clone size are given by that table; D and trimming were obtained from the DNA. The sample includes 65,000 to 95,000 clones, 88% of them seen just once. This record comes from a study of blood T cell repertoires in COVID-19. The source of this sequence is a man between 65 and 85 years old with acute or convalescent COVID-19. Sequences were obtained from peripheral blood.

CDR3 region: CASIPPGVNNEQFF. The CDR3 bases are TGTGCCAGCATCCCTCCGGGGGTTAACAATGAGCAGTTCTTC. The chain couples TRBV6-5 to TRBJ2-1; D may be TRBD2 (6 bases). Germline CDR1 reads MNHEY; CDR2 reads SVGAGI. The CDR3 length is 14 residues. V gave up 7 bases and J gave up 5 bases, with 15 bases separating them.